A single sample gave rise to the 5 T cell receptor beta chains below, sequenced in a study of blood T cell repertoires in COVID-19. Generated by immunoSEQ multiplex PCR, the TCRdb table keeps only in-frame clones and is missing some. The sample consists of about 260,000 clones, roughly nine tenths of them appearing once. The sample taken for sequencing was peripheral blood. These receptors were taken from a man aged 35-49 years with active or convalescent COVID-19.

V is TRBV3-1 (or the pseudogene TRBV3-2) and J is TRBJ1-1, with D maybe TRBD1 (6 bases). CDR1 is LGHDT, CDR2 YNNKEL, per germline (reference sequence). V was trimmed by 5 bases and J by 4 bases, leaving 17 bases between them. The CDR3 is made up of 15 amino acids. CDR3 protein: CASSSVTGLSTEAFF. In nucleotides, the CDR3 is TGTGCCAGCAGCTCAGTAACAGGGTTGAGCACTGAAGCTTTCTTT.

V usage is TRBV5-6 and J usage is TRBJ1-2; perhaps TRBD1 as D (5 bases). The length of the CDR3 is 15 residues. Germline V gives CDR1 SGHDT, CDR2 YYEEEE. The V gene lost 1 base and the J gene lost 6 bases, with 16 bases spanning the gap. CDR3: CASSLIQGRAHGYTF. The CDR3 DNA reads TGTGCCAGCAGCTTGATTCAGGGTCGTGCCCATGGCTACACCTTC.

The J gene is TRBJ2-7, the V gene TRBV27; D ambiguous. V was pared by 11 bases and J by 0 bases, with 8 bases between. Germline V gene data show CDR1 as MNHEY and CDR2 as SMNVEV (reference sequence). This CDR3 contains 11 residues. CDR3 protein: CAQPDSYEQYF. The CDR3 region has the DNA TGTGCCCAACCAGACTCCTACGAGCAGTACTTC.

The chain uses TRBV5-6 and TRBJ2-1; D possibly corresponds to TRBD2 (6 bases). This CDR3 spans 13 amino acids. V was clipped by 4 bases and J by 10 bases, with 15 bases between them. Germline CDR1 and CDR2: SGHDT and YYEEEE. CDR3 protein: CASSIGWGDEQFF. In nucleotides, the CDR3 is TGTGCCAGCAGCATCGGCTGGGGGGACGAGCAGTTCTTC.

CDR3 sequence: CASSQDRGLAGVEQYF. Here the CDR3 DNA reads TGTGCCAGCAGCCAAGATCGGGGACTAGCGGGAGTCGAGCAGTACTTC. The genes are TRBV4-2 and TRBJ2-7; 14 bases map to TRBD2. J lost 6 bases, V lost 0 bases, and 4 bases had no gene match. In germline, CDR1 is LGHNA, CDR2 YNFKEQ. The CDR3 is 16 amino acids.